These 25 T cell receptor beta chains were all obtained from the same sample, sequenced in a study of blood T cell repertoires in COVID-19. Sequencing used immunoSEQ multiplex PCR; TCRdb keeps in-frame clones, though not all of them. In the table there are some 150,000 clones, under 90% of which are singletons. Sequenced sample: peripheral blood. The receptor set was obtained from a human donor in a cohort sampled during active COVID-19.

The V and J genes are TRBV4-3 and TRBJ1-2; D is perhaps TRBD1 (6 bases). Trimming stripped 1 base from V and 8 bases from J, with 20 bases between. The germline CDR1 and CDR2 sequences are LGHNA and YSLEER. There are 16 residues in the CDR3. The CDR3 DNA sequence: TGCGCCAGCAGCCAAGGGTTTCGACAGGTTTCGGGGGGCTACACCTTC. It yields the protein CASSQGFRQVSGGYTF.

V gene TRBV4-3 combines with J gene TRBJ2-3; 8 positions agree with TRBD2. The CDR3 is 13 amino acids. The J segment lost 4 bases and the V segment lost 8 bases, leaving 5 bases of the junction unmatched. The germline CDR1 and CDR2 sequences are LGHNA and YSLEER. CDR3 residues: CASGLGLADTQYF. DNA for the CDR3: TGCGCCAGCGGCCTGGGACTAGCAGATACGCAGTATTTT.

The chain combines TRBV6-2 or TRBV6-3 with TRBJ1-1; D might be TRBD1 (6 bases). Looked up from germline, CDR1 is MNHEY and CDR2 is SVGEGT. This CDR3 has 15 amino acids. Trimming removed 5 bases from V and 5 bases from J, with 18 bases in between. The CDR3 spells CASSLTGPRGTEAFF. For the CDR3, the DNA is TGTGCCAGCAGTCTTACAGGGCCCCGAGGTACTGAAGCTTTCTTT.

The chain couples TRBV3-1 (or the pseudogene TRBV3-2) to TRBJ2-7, with D possibly TRBD2 on 5 matching bases. Germline V gene sequence: CDR1 LGHDT, CDR2 YNNKEL (reference sequence). Trimming removed 1 base from V and 0 bases from J, with 10 bases in between. This CDR3 spans 15 amino acids. The CDR3 nucleotides read TGTGCCAGCAGCCAAGGGACTCAGAGCTCCTACGAGCAGTACTTC. Translated: CASSQGTQSSYEQYF.

Here the CDR3 reads CASRAGTEGNTIYF. In DNA form, the CDR3 reads TGCGCCAGCAGAGCCGGGACAGAAGGAAACACCATATATTTT. The chain joins TRBV5-1 to TRBJ1-3, with 7 bases identical to TRBD1. Germline V gives CDR1 SGHRS, CDR2 YFSETQ. Germline trimming cut 5 bases from V and 4 bases from J; bases unmatched to any gene: 6. This CDR3 has 14 residues. Looking up the rest from reference TRBV5-1 and TRBJ1-3 gives the full variable domain: KAGVTQTPRYLIKTRGQQVTLSCSPISGHRSVSWYQQTPGQGLQFLFEYFSETQRNKGNFPGRFSGRQFSNSRSEMNVSTLELGDSALYLCASRAGTEGNTIYFGEGSWLTVV.

This clone was observed a few times. The chain joins TRBV7-7 to TRBJ2-5; 9 bases agree with TRBD2. Germline V gives CDR1 SSHAT, CDR2 FNYEAQ (reference sequence). The CDR3 is 16 amino acids. J was trimmed by 5 bases and V by 1 base; bases with no gene match: 8. CDR3 sequence (DNA): TGTGCCAGCAGCTTAGGAGGCGGGGGGGCTTTTGAGACCCAGTACTTC. It translates to CASSLGGGGAFETQYF.

The CDR3 coding sequence is TGTGCCAGCAGCACCGGACTAGCGGGGGCCCACGAGCAGTACTTC. Its protein product is CASSTGLAGAHEQYF. The rearrangement links TRBV7-2 to TRBJ2-7; TRBD2 aligns across 13 bases. V was pared by 5 bases and J by 5 bases, with 6 bases of the junction left unmatched. CDR1 and CDR2 from the germline V gene are SGHTA and FQGNSA. There are 15 residues in the CDR3.

This chain joins TRBV28 and TRBJ1-5; D perhaps matches TRBD1 (6 bases). Trimming shortened V by 7 bases and J by 3 bases, and 13 bases separated the two germline ends. The length of the CDR3 is 14 residues. Germline CDR1 reads MDHEN; CDR2 reads SYDVKM. CDR3 DNA sequence: TGTGCCAGCAAAAATACAGGGTACAATCAGCCCCAGCATTTT. Amino acids: CASKNTGYNQPQHF.

V gene TRBV7-8 combines with J gene TRBJ1-5; 8 nucleotides match TRBD1. The J segment lost 4 bases and the V segment lost 5 bases, leaving 13 bases of the junction unmatched. This CDR3 spans 17 amino acids. Germline CDR1 SGHVS, CDR2 FQNEAQ. The CDR3 sequence: CASSPGSGGLENQPQHF. CDR3 DNA sequence: TGTGCCAGCAGCCCGGGGTCAGGGGGCCTAGAAAATCAGCCCCAGCATTTT. Full variable domain (outside the CDR3, taken from reference TRBV7-8 and TRBJ1-5): GAGVSQSPRYKVAKRGQDVALRCDPISGHVSLFWYQQALGQGPEFLTYFQNEAQLDKSGLPSDRFFAERPEGSVSTLKIQRTQQEDSAVYLCASSPGSGGLENQPQHFGDGTRLSIL.

The chain couples TRBV3-1 (or the pseudogene TRBV3-2) to TRBJ2-7; a weak D match, TRBD2 (6 bases). Germline V gene data show CDR1 as LGHDT and CDR2 as YNNKEL (reference sequence). Trimming left V 4 bases short and J 4 bases short, with 14 bases between. CDR3 size: 14 residues. The CDR3 here is CASSLPGLWYEQYF. CDR3 nucleotide sequence: TGTGCCAGCAGCCTTCCGGGACTTTGGTACGAGCAGTACTTC.

As concerns this clone: One end of the junction fails to match germline, which may point to a read error. V gene TRBV11-2 combines with J gene TRBJ2-7; 7 bases align to TRBD1. The CDR3 length is 15 residues. Per the germline V gene, CDR1 is SGHAT and CDR2 is FQNNGV. The DNA for the CDR3 is TGTGCCACCAGCAGCATAGCCGGGACAGCCTACGAGCAGTACTTC. It codes for CATSSIAGTAYEQYF. Full variable domain (missing parts from reference TRBV11-2 and TRBJ2-7): EAGVAQSPRYKIIEKRQSVAFWCNPISGHATLYWYQQILGQGPKLLIQFQNNGVVDDSQLPKDRFSAERLKGVDSTLKIQPAKLEDSAVYLCATSSIAGTAYEQYFGPGTRLTVT.

The rearrangement links TRBV2 to TRBJ1-2; TRBD1 aligns across 10 bases. This CDR3 has 16 residues. CDR1 is SNHLY and CDR2 is FYNNEI in the germline V gene. Germline trimming cut 0 bases from V and 8 bases from J; bases unmatched to any gene: 9. CDR3 sequence reads: CASSEAKDRGPRGYTF. As DNA, the CDR3 is TGTGCCAGCAGTGAAGCTAAAGACAGGGGGCCAAGGGGCTACACCTTC. The complete variable domain, with remaining parts taken from reference TRBV2 and TRBJ1-2, reads EPEVTQTPSHQVTQMGQEVILRCVPISNHLYFYWYRQILGQKVEFLVSFYNNEISEKSEIFDDQFSVERPDGSNFTLKIRSTKLEDSAMYFCASSEAKDRGPRGYTFGSGTRLTVV.

The chain's CDR3 is CASSDIGTGGYGYTF. The CDR3 DNA is TGTGCCAGCAGTGACATAGGGACAGGGGGCTATGGCTACACCTTC. The V call is TRBV25-1, the J call TRBJ1-2; TRBD1 agrees at 11 bases. CDR1 and CDR2 (germline): MGHDK, SYGVNS. There are 15 residues in the CDR3. V shed 3 bases, J shed 4 bases, and the junction held 4 bases outside the gene matches.

This chain connects TRBV7-3 to TRBJ1-6; no definite D call. The CDR3 sequence is 12 residues long. Germline loops: CDR1 SGHTA, CDR2 FQGTGA. Trimming pared 11 bases from V and 6 bases from J, leaving 11 bases between. CDR3 sequence: CASRSPNSPLHF. The CDR3 DNA reads TGTGCCTCCAGGTCTCCTAATTCACCCCTCCACTTT.

This clone was observed a few times. The chain carries TRBV27 and TRBJ1-1; 8 bases line up with TRBD1. Germline V gives CDR1 MNHEY, CDR2 SMNVEV (reference sequence). The V segment lost 6 bases and the J segment 5 bases; nucleotides outside the gene matches: 11. The CDR3 loop spans 15 amino acids. The CDR3 region has the DNA TGTGCCAGCAGCCGCGCCGGGACAGGAGGTACTGAAGCTTTCTTT. This encodes CASSRAGTGGTEAFF.

The chain is built from TRBV7-2 and TRBJ2-4; no reliable D call. The CDR3 consists of 11 residues. Trimming pared 4 bases from V and 6 bases from J, leaving 4 bases between. Germline CDR1 SGHTA, CDR2 FQGNSA. The CDR3 reads CASSSGNIQYF. The CDR3 coding sequence is TGTGCCAGCAGCTCAGGAAACATTCAGTACTTC.

There are a few counts of this clone. The chain links TRBV18 to TRBJ1-1, with no clear D. The CDR3 runs to 14 residues. V was pared by 5 bases and J by 4 bases, with 14 bases between. From germline, CDR1 is KGHSH and CDR2 LQKENI. CDR3 amino acids: CASSLGLEGTEAFF. The CDR3 nucleotides are TGTGCCAGCTCATTGGGCCTCGAAGGCACTGAAGCTTTCTTT.

The V gene is TRBV9, the J gene TRBJ1-5; D is ambiguous. This CDR3 contains 16 residues. CDR1 and CDR2 (germline): SGDLS, YYNGEE. Trimming took 4 bases from V and 3 from J, leaving 17 bases between them. Here the CDR3 DNA reads TGTGCCAGCAGCCCCCGAGGAGTCGGTGTCAATCAGCCCCAGCATTTT. This sequence encodes CASSPRGVGVNQPQHF.

The J gene is TRBJ2-3, the V gene TRBV5-1; 7 nucleotides agree with TRBD1. Germline CDR1 reads SGHRS; CDR2 reads YFSETQ. The CDR3 is made up of 14 amino acids. V shed 3 bases, J shed 4 bases, and the junction held 5 bases outside the gene matches. The CDR3 reads CASSSGTASDTQYF. The DNA for the CDR3 is TGCGCCAGCAGCTCCGGGACAGCCTCAGATACGCAGTATTTT.

The chain carries TRBV19 and TRBJ1-2; D is unresolved. CDR1 is LNHDA, CDR2 SQIVND, per germline (reference sequence). V lost 4 bases to trimming and J lost 4 bases, with 16 bases between them. The length of the CDR3 is 15 residues. The CDR3 loop is CASSRPDDPGYGYTF. The CDR3 nucleotides read TGTGCCAGTAGTAGACCAGATGATCCAGGCTATGGCTACACCTTC.

The chain uses TRBV4-3 and TRBJ2-1; TRBD1 is a possible D gene (7 bases). Deletions cut 1 base from V and 4 bases from J, with 11 bases between. CDR1 is LGHNA and CDR2 is YSLEER in the germline V gene. The CDR3 has 15 amino acids. The CDR3: CASSQAGGRYNEQFF. For the CDR3, the DNA is TGCGCCAGCAGCCAAGCAGGGGGGAGGTACAATGAGCAGTTCTTC.

The chain recombines TRBV2 with TRBJ1-6, with TRBD1 matching over 10 bases. The CDR3 contains 15 residues. V shed 5 bases and J 7 bases; nucleotides not matched to a gene: 5. Germline CDR1 and CDR2: SNHLY and FYNNEI. CDR3 bases: TGTGCCAGCAGTAGTGACAGGGGGCTAAATTCACCCCTCCACTTT. It codes for CASSSDRGLNSPLHF.

This clone was counted once. This chain links TRBV9 with TRBJ2-5, with D maybe TRBD2 (5 bases). The CDR3 loop spans 14 amino acids. CDR1 is SGDLS, CDR2 YYNGEE, per germline. The V end lost 1 base, the J end lost 0 bases, and 7 bases lay between the germline ends. CDR3 region: CASSVTGDQETQYF. The CDR3 region has the DNA TGTGCCAGCAGCGTAACCGGGGACCAAGAGACCCAGTACTTC.

This clone was seen a single time. J is TRBJ1-2 and V is TRBV18, with D possibly being TRBD1 (6 bases). Germline V CDR1 and CDR2: KGHSH, LQKENI. The CDR3 consists of 15 residues. Trimming removed 0 bases at V and 4 bases at J, with 12 bases between. CDR3 sequence reads: CASSPPGLQGYGYTF. The CDR3 DNA is TGTGCCAGCTCACCACCGGGGTTACAGGGCTATGGCTACACCTTC.

The chain joins TRBV11-2 to TRBJ1-1; D is undetermined. This CDR3 is built from 14 residues. V was clipped by 2 bases and J by 0 bases, with 7 bases between them. In germline, CDR1 is SGHAT, CDR2 FQNNGV. The CDR3 nucleotides read TGTGCCAGCAGCTTATCAGCGGTGAACACTGAAGCTTTCTTT. Encoded protein: CASSLSAVNTEAFF.